This TCR beta chain was profiled in a study of graft-versus-host responses after intestinal transplantation. Study-level background: Every transplant recipient was induced with anti-thymocyte globulin, then maintained on tacrolimus and steroids for roughly 3 years. Study-wide results and limits: Circulating GvH clone levels at their peak were associated with HvG declines (early post-transplant).

The data were produced by immunoSEQ multiplex PCR, yet TCRdb's version contains in-frame clones alone and is incomplete. The sample lists roughly 20,000 clones; 50% to 65% were seen once. With around 200,000 irradiated, violet-dye-labeled stimulator cells, around 200,000 CFSE-labeled responder cells were plated. Responder cells that were proliferating and CFSE-low, both CD3+CD4+ and CD3+CD8+, were sorted after the reaction. The CDR3 totals 15 residues. The germline CDR1 and CDR2 sequences are KGHSH and LQKENI. V shed 6 bases and J 1 base; nucleotides not matched to a gene: 6. The sequences come from alloreactive CD4+ T cells from a mixed lymphocyte reaction culture, collected before intestinal transplant. Documented subset: CFSE-low proliferating T cells sorted from roughly six-day pre-transplant mixed lymphocyte reaction (GvH or HvG direction). The TCR sequence derives from a human patient who received an intestinal transplant. The J gene is TRBJ2-3, the V gene TRBV18; 8 nucleotides agree with TRBD1. CDR3 bases: TGTGCCAGCTCTCAACAGGGGGTAGGCACAGATACGCAGTATTTT. It codes for CASSQQGVGTDTQYF.